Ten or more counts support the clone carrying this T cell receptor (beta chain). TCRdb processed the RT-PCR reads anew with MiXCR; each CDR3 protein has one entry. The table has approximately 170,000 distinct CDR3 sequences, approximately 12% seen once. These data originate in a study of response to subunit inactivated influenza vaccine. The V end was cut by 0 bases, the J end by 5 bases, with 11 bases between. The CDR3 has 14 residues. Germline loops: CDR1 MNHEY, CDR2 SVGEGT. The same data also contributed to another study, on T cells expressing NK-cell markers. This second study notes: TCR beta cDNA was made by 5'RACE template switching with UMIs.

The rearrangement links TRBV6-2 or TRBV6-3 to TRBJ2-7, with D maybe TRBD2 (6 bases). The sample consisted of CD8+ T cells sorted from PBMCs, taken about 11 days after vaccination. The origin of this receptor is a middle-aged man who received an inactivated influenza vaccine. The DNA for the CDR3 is TGTGCCAGCAGTTACTCGGGAGGCCGCCACGAGCAGTACTTC. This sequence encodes CASSYSGGRHEQYF.